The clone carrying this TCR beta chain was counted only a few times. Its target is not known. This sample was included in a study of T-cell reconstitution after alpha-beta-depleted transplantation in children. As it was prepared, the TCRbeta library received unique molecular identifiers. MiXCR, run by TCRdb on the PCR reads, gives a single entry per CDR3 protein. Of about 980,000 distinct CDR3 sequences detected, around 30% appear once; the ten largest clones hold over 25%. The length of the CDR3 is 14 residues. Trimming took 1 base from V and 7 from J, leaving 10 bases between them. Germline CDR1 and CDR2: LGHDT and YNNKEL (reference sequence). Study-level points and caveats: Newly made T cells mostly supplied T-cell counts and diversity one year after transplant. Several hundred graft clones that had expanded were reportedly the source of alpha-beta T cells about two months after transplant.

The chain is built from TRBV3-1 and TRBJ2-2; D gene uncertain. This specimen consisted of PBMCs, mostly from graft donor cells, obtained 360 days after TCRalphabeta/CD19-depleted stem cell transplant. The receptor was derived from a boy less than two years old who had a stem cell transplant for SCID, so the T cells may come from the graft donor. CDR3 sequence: CASSQGQVIGELFF. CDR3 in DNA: TGTGCCAGCAGCCAAGGTCAGGTCATCGGGGAGCTGTTTTTT.